The rows below give T cell receptor beta chains drawn from one sample of a study of T cells in Graves' hyperthyroidism and ophthalmopathy. TCRdb analysed the multiplex PCR reads with MiXCR anew, one entry per CDR3 protein. The data show around 520,000 distinct CDR3 sequences, less than 15% seen once. Sequenced sample: blood. The receptors come from a woman aged 40 to 50 with Graves' hyperthyroidism. Each CDR3 is given with its conserved first and last residue. The D gene is left open where the match is weak. Some rows mark clone size as missing; the rest say once, few, many or name a class of expanded clone.

TRBV27	TRBJ2-5	NA	NA	TGTGCCAGCACCCTTCGGAAAACCGGGACAAGGCAAGAGACCCAGTACTTC	CASTLRKTGTRQETQYF
TRBV5-1	TRBJ2-2	many	TRBD2	TGCGCCAGCAAGGAGACTAGCGGGAGCTGGGAGCTGTTTTTT	CASKETSGSWELFF
TRBV25-1	TRBJ2-4	NA	NA	TGTGCCAGCAGTAAACTGGCTCTTCAGTACTTC	CASSKLALQYF
TRBV29-1	TRBJ1-5	NA	NA	TGCAGCGCCGCCCGGGACTTGAATCAGCCCCAGCATTTT	CSAARDLNQPQHF
TRBV6-1	TRBJ2-7	few	NA	TGTGCCAGCAGCAGCCAATCGGGACCCACCTACGAGCAGTACTTC	CASSSQSGPTYEQYF
TRBV27	TRBJ1-4	few	NA	TGTGCCAGCAGTTTCGGAGGCAAGGGGGAAAAACTGTTTTTT	CASSFGGKGEKLFF
TRBV7-9	TRBJ1-2	many	TRBD1	TGTGCCAGCAGCTTTTCGGACAGGGGGAAAGAGGGCTACACCTTC	CASSFSDRGKEGYTF
TRBV11-2	TRBJ1-2	many	TRBD1	TGTGCCAGCAGCAGGAGGAAGGACAGGCGTGTCTATGGCTACACCTTC	CASSRRKDRRVYGYTF
TRBV11-1	TRBJ1-3	NA	NA	TGTGCCAGCAGCCTGTGGACAGCCATCTCTGGAAACACCATATATTTT	CASSLWTAISGNTIYF
TRBV6-1	TRBJ2-1	NA	NA	TGTGCCAGCAGTGAATCCTGGGGTAGAGATGAGCAGTTCTTC	CASSESWGRDEQFF
TRBV11-2	TRBJ2-2	few	TRBD2	TGTGCCAGCACCATCGGGGGGGGTGCCGGGGAGCTGTTTTTT	CASTIGGGAGELFF
TRBV6-2/TRBV6-3	TRBJ2-5	NA	TRBD2	TGTGCCAGCAGTTACTCGACTAGCCGAGAGACCCAGTACTTC	CASSYSTSRETQYF
TRBV6-1	TRBJ1-5	NA	NA	TGTGCCAGCAGTGTTGGGGGGTTCAATCAGCCCCAGCATTTT	CASSVGGFNQPQHF
TRBV2	TRBJ2-5	many	TRBD2	TGTGCCAGCAGGTTCGGGACTAGTCCGCGAGAGACCCAGTACTTC	CASRFGTSPRETQYF
TRBV18	TRBJ1-2	many	TRBD1	TGTGCCAGCTCACCAGACAGGGGAAACTATGGCTACACCTTC	CASSPDRGNYGYTF
TRBV6-2/TRBV6-3	TRBJ2-1	many	NA	TGTGCCAGCAGTCAAATCTCTAGGGGCGATGAGCAGTTCTTC	CASSQISRGDEQFF
TRBV2	TRBJ2-7	many	NA	TGTGCCAGCAGTGGCCAGAGAAGATCATACGAGCAGTACTTC	CASSGQRRSYEQYF
TRBV3-1	TRBJ1-4	many	NA	TGTGCCAGCAGCTACAGGGTTGCAACTAATGAAAAACTGTTTTTT	CASSYRVATNEKLFF
TRBV3-1	TRBJ2-1	many	NA	TGTGCCAGCAGCCAAAAGCTTAGCAGGATCCGCCCCCATGAGCAGTTCTTC	CASSQKLSRIRPHEQFF
TRBV7-9	TRBJ2-5	NA	NA	TGTGCCAGCAGCTTACCAGCAGGGTCGGAGACCCAGTACTTC	CASSLPAGSETQYF
TRBV5-1	TRBJ2-7	few	TRBD1	TGCGCCAGCAGCCCGAACACGGGACAGCCGACCTACGAGCAGTACTTC	CASSPNTGQPTYEQYF
TRBV7-8	TRBJ2-4	many	TRBD2	TGTGCCAGCACCATGCTTGCGGGAGGGCCAGCCAAAAACATTCAGTACTTC	CASTMLAGGPAKNIQYF
TRBV20-1	TRBJ2-1	NA	NA	TGCAGTGCTAGAGTACGAAATGAGCAGTTCTTC	CSARVRNEQFF
TRBV7-9	TRBJ2-3	many	NA	TGTGCCAGCAGCCCCCCCGACAGGTACACAGATACGCAGTATTTT	CASSPPDRYTDTQYF
TRBV28	TRBJ1-2	NA	NA	TGTGCCAGTAGTGAGGGACTGGCTGCTAACTATGGCTACACCTTC	CASSEGLAANYGYTF
TRBV28	TRBJ2-5	many	NA	TGTGCCAGCAGTTTATCGGATAGCGGACAAGAGACCCAGTACTTC	CASSLSDSGQETQYF
TRBV7-2	TRBJ1-2	NA	NA	TGTGCCAGCAGCCCTAAAAAAACAGGGACGTCTGGCTACACCTTC	CASSPKKTGTSGYTF
TRBV9	TRBJ2-3	few	TRBD2	TGTGCCAGCAGCGTAGAAATATTAGCGGGCGCAGATACGCAGTATTTT	CASSVEILAGADTQYF
TRBV7-2	TRBJ2-3	many	NA	TGTGCCAGCAGATTTACCGGGACTCTCACAGATACGCAGTATTTT	CASRFTGTLTDTQYF
TRBV20-1	TRBJ2-1	many	NA	TGCAGTGCTCCCCAACGAATCTCTTACAGCTCCTACAATGAGCAGTTCTTC	CSAPQRISYSSYNEQFF
TRBV15	TRBJ2-3	NA	TRBD2	TGTGCCACCAGCAGACCGACTAGCGGCACCACAGATACGCAGTATTTT	CATSRPTSGTTDTQYF
TRBV19	TRBJ2-1	few	NA	TGTGCCAGTAGTTCCTCCGGGACCCACATCCAGGGAAAGCCCGGCAATGAGCAGTTCTTC	CASSSSGTHIQGKPGNEQFF
TRBV10-2	TRBJ2-1	many	NA	TGCGCCAGCAGTGAGAGGTGGGGATCGGGGAATGAGCAGTTCTTC	CASSERWGSGNEQFF
TRBV19	TRBJ2-2	NA	TRBD2	TGTGCCAGTAGCTCCCCGGGTAGCGGGAGTGGCACCGGGGAGCTGTTTTTT	CASSSPGSGSGTGELFF
TRBV14	TRBJ2-7	many	NA	TGTGCCAGCAGCCAAGTATCCAGTTCCGACGAGCAGTACTTC	CASSQVSSSDEQYF
TRBV4-1	TRBJ2-1	few	TRBD1	TGCGCCAGCAGGAAAGGGGACAGGGATGGGAATGAGCAGTTCTTC	CASRKGDRDGNEQFF
TRBV7-2	TRBJ2-7	few	TRBD2	TGTGCCAGCAAACCGGGACTAATCTCCTACGAGCAGTACTTC	CASKPGLISYEQYF
TRBV2	TRBJ2-1	many	TRBD2	TGTGCCAGCACCATACTAGCGGGAGGGGGTAATGAGCAGTTCTTC	CASTILAGGGNEQFF
TRBV12-3/TRBV12-4	TRBJ2-7	many	TRBD1	TGTGCCAGCAGTTTAAGGACAGGGGGCGCGTACGAGCAGTACTTC	CASSLRTGGAYEQYF
TRBV4-1	TRBJ2-7	few	NA	TGCGCCAGCAGCCAAGGGCCCATGGTAGGCTCCTACGAGCAGTACTTC	CASSQGPMVGSYEQYF
TRBV6-1	TRBJ2-6	NA	NA	TGTGCCAGCAGTCGCTTACTACTCTTTAAGTACAGGGTAGGATTCTCTGGGGCCAACGTCCTGACTTTC	CASSRLLLFKYRVGFSGANVLTF
TRBV7-9	TRBJ2-1	few	NA	TGTGCCAGCAGCCCTGGGTGGGGGCAGTTCTTC	CASSPGWGQFF
TRBV28	TRBJ2-1	many	TRBD2	TGTGCCAGCAGTCACCGACTAGCGGGAGGCTATAGGGGCAATGAGCAGTTCTTC	CASSHRLAGGYRGNEQFF
TRBV2	TRBJ2-1	many	TRBD2	TGTGCCAGCGGTCCGGGACTAGACTACAATGAGCAGTTCTTC	CASGPGLDYNEQFF
TRBV2	TRBJ1-5	many	NA	TGTGCCAGCAGTACTACAGGGAGTTGGCAGCCCCAGCATTTT	CASSTTGSWQPQHF
TRBV28	TRBJ1-3	many	NA	TGTGCCAGCAGTTTGATGGAGGGGTGGGACCCTGGAAACACCATATATTTT	CASSLMEGWDPGNTIYF
TRBV5-1	TRBJ1-1	many	TRBD1	TGCGCCAGCAGCTGGGAACCGGGACAGGTCACTGAAGCTTTCTTT	CASSWEPGQVTEAFF
TRBV28	TRBJ1-1	NA	NA	TGTGCCAGCAGTTTATCGGTGGGGAGAACTGGAGCTTTCTTT	CASSLSVGRTGAFF
TRBV27	TRBJ2-3	NA	NA	TGTGCCACACGCAGCATCCTTGGTACAGATACGCAGTATTTT	CATRSILGTDTQYF
TRBV6-2/TRBV6-3	TRBJ2-1	few	TRBD2	TGTGCCAGCAGTCTTCTAGCGGGAGGGGGGGGTGAGCAGTTCTTC	CASSLLAGGGGEQFF
TRBV9	TRBJ2-1	NA	TRBD2	TGTGCCAGCAGCGTAGCGCGGGAGGGAAGCTCCTACAATGAGCAGTTCTTC	CASSVAREGSSYNEQFF
TRBV2	TRBJ1-2	many	NA	TGTGCCAGCAGTGAAATAACTGATAAGGGCTACACCTTC	CASSEITDKGYTF
TRBV30	TRBJ1-2	many	NA	TGTGCCTGGTCTCAGGCAGGGATGGACGACTATGGCTACACCTTC	CAWSQAGMDDYGYTF
TRBV28	TRBJ2-7	NA	NA	TGTGTCAGCAGCCTAACCTACGAGCAGTACTTC	CVSSLTYEQYF